Listed here are 12 T cell receptor beta chains from one sample, sequenced in a study of blood T cell repertoires in COVID-19. Measured with immunoSEQ multiplex PCR; TCRdb has only the in-frame clones, and not every one. The sample contains around 69,000 clones, 85% of which appear only once. The sample comprised peripheral blood. The receptors derive from a man aged 45-60 years with acute or convalescent COVID-19.

This chain uses TRBV7-3 with TRBJ2-2, with D perhaps matching TRBD2 (6 bases). Trimming took off 5 bases at V and 7 bases at J, with 20 bases between the two ends. The CDR3 length is 16 residues. Germline loops: CDR1 SGHTA, CDR2 FQGTGA. CDR3 sequence reads: CASSPTGGRRNGELFF. CDR3 sequence (DNA): TGTGCCAGCAGCCCAACCGGGGGACGCCGTAACGGGGAGCTGTTTTTT.

This chain links TRBV5-6 with TRBJ1-4, with 9 nucleotides matching TRBD1. The J segment lost 5 bases and the V segment lost 0 bases, leaving 2 bases of the junction unmatched. This CDR3 is built from 15 residues. The V gene's germline CDR1 is SGHDT and CDR2 YYEEEE. CDR3 loop: CASSLVQGANEKLFF. The CDR3 DNA reads TGTGCCAGCAGCTTGGTACAGGGGGCGAATGAAAAACTGTTTTTT.

The chain employs TRBV11-2 and TRBJ1-1; the D is unclear. The CDR3 extends over 12 amino acids. Germline lookup yields CDR1 SGHAT and CDR2 FQNNGV. This CDR3 reads CAVGIANTEAFF. The DNA of the CDR3 is TGTGCTGTCGGTATTGCGAACACTGAAGCTTTCTTT.

This chain joins TRBV5-4 and TRBJ2-1; TRBD2 matches 8 bases. J was trimmed by 5 bases and V by 0 bases; bases with no gene match: 4. CDR1 is SGHNT and CDR2 is YYREEE in the germline V gene (reference sequence). This CDR3 is built from 15 residues. The CDR3 here is CASSLGAGGHNEQFF. The CDR3, as DNA: TGTGCCAGCAGCTTGGGGGCGGGGGGACACAATGAGCAGTTCTTC.

V usage is TRBV13 and J usage is TRBJ2-7; D unresolved. CDR1 PRHDT and CDR2 FYEKMQ come from the germline V gene (reference sequence). The V end lost 2 bases, the J end lost 4 bases, and 18 bases lay between the germline ends. The length of the CDR3 is 16 residues. The CDR3 coding sequence is TGTGCCAGCAGCTTAAGGTCCAGCTACAGACCATACGAGCAGTACTTC. Its translation is CASSLRSSYRPYEQYF.

Here the CDR3 DNA reads TGTGCCAGTAGTATAGATCTTGGACAGAGGGCCAAAAACATTCAGTACTTC. Translation gives CASSIDLGQRAKNIQYF. V usage is TRBV19 and J usage is TRBJ2-4; possibly TRBD1 for D (6 bases). V was trimmed by 0 bases and J by 1 base, leaving 13 bases between them. Germline V gene sequence: CDR1 LNHDA, CDR2 SQIVND (reference sequence). The CDR3 contains 17 residues.

The V call is TRBV21-1, the J call TRBJ1-1; the D call in the table, TRBD1, was not verified against the DNA. TRBV21-1 constitutes a pseudogene. The CDR3 sequence is 14 residues long. CDR3 nucleotides: TGTGCCAGCAGCAGTGACAGGGTGAACACTGAAGCTTTCTTT. Translating gives CASSSDRVNTEAFF.

V and J are TRBV27 and TRBJ2-1; D uncertain. The CDR3 spans 13 residues. Germline assignment: CDR1 MNHEY and CDR2 SMNVEV (reference sequence). Trimming took 2 bases from V and 5 from J, leaving 7 bases between them. The CDR3, as DNA: TGTGCCAGCAGTTTAGCGGCAGACAATGAGCAGTTCTTC. Its translation is CASSLAADNEQFF.

V is TRBV10-3 and J is TRBJ2-7, with D hard to call. CDR3 length equals 13 residues. Germline V gene data show CDR1 as ENHRY and CDR2 as SYGVKD. The ends were cut back, 0 bases at V and 6 bases at J, with 9 bases in the middle. The CDR3 bases are TGTGCCATCAGTGAGTCGATTCTGGCCGAGCAGTACGTC. This codes for CAISESILAEQYV.

CDR3 sequence reads: CASSLDEGSSYGYTF. The CDR3 nucleotides are TGTGCCAGCAGCTTGGATGAGGGCTCCTCCTATGGCTACACCTTC. This sequence joins TRBV5-4 and TRBJ1-2, with D hard to call. Trimming stripped 0 bases from V and 4 bases from J, with 13 bases between. Germline assignment: CDR1 SGHNT and CDR2 YYREEE (reference sequence). CDR3 size: 15 residues.

This clone was seen a handful of times. The sample carries other DNA sequences with the same CDR3. The rearrangement joins TRBV6-1 to TRBJ2-3; 9 bases match TRBD2. This CDR3 is 20 amino acids long. V gave up 11 bases and J gave up 1 base; unmatched junction bases: 25. Germline V lookup: CDR1 MNHNS, CDR2 SASEGT. The CDR3 here is CARRGLQGLAGGRGTDTQYF. CDR3 nucleotide sequence: TGTGCCCGCCGTGGGCTCCAGGGACTCGCGGGGGGGCGGGGCACAGATACGCAGTATTTT.

The CDR3 DNA reads TGTGCCAGCTCACTTGGACTAGCGCAAGAGACCCAGTACTTC. This gives the protein CASSLGLAQETQYF. This sequence joins TRBV18 and TRBJ2-5; the match to TRBD2 covers 9 bases. The CDR3 length is 14 residues. The germline V gene has CDR1 KGHSH and CDR2 LQKENI. V gave up 4 bases and J gave up 2 bases; unmatched junction bases: 2.